These 2 T cell receptor beta chains were sequenced from one sample in a study of blood T cell repertoires in COVID-19. TCRdb's copy holds only in-frame clones and misses some; the assay was immunoSEQ multiplex PCR. Among 250,000 to 300,000 clones listed, approximately 85% were seen once. Sequenced: peripheral blood. These receptors came from a woman in her 70s with acute or convalescent COVID-19.

The rearrangement joins TRBV5-1 to TRBJ2-5; D not resolved. CDR3 size: 14 residues. The V and J ends lost 0 bases and 1 base respectively, with 7 bases between them. Germline V gene data show CDR1 as SGHRS and CDR2 as YFSETQ. The CDR3 coding sequence is TGCGCCAGCAGCTTGGGTCCAGTCCAAGAGACCCAGTACTTC. Its protein is CASSLGPVQETQYF. Based on the CDR3 plus reference TRBV5-1 and TRBJ2-5, the full variable domain is KAGVTQTPRYLIKTRGQQVTLSCSPISGHRSVSWYQQTPGQGLQFLFEYFSETQRNKGNFPGRFSGRQFSNSRSEMNVSTLELGDSALYLCASSLGPVQETQYFGPGTRLLVL.

The chain links TRBV3-1 (or the pseudogene TRBV3-2) to TRBJ2-5, with D possibly matching TRBD2 (5 bases). This CDR3 comprises 15 residues. The V and J ends lost 4 bases and 5 bases respectively, with 17 bases between them. Germline CDR1 LGHDT, CDR2 YNNKEL (reference sequence). CDR3 DNA sequence: TGTGCCAGCAGCCCCCCCGGGGTCGTCGGGGAGACCCAGTACTTC. Its protein is CASSPPGVVGETQYF.